These T cell receptor beta chains were read from a single sample in a study of radiation and T cells in renal cell carcinoma. Libraries were prepared by immunoSEQ multiplex PCR; TCRdb keeps only in-frame clonotypes and omits some of them. The repertoire holds about 120,000 clones, with 81% as singletons. The sequences come from blood, collected from a patient whose treatment included radiotherapy and nephrectomy. These receptors were obtained from a man aged 45-65 years with renal cell carcinoma. CDR3s include the opening cysteine and the closing phenylalanine or tryptophan. D genes are given only for firm matches. A row's size may be missing; if present it is once, few, many or a size class.

D gene: NA; CDR3 length: 14; clone size: NA; V gene: TRBV9; J gene: TRBJ1-1; CDR3 DNA: TGTGCCAGCAGCCCACAGATAGAAGAAGGTGAAGCTTTCTTT; CDR3 protein: CASSPQIEEGEAFF
D gene: NA; CDR3 length: 13; clone size: NA; V gene: TRBV10-3; J gene: TRBJ2-1; CDR3 DNA: TGTGCCATCAGGGGGGAATCGGGCGATGAGCAGTTCTTC; CDR3 protein: CAIRGESGDEQFF
D gene: NA; CDR3 length: 14; clone size: once; V gene: TRBV5-1; J gene: TRBJ1-4; CDR3 DNA: TGCGCCAGCAGCTTGGACAGGGTAGATGAAAAACTGTTTTTT; CDR3 protein: CASSLDRVDEKLFF
D gene: NA; CDR3 length: 15; clone size: NA; V gene: TRBV9; J gene: TRBJ2-1; CDR3 DNA: TGTGCCAGCAGCGTAGTAGCGACGGCGGGGAATGAGCAGTTCTTC; CDR3 protein: CASSVVATAGNEQFF
D gene: NA; CDR3 length: 14; clone size: NA; V gene: TRBV12-5; J gene: TRBJ1-3; CDR3 DNA: TGTGCTAGTGGTTTCGGTAATGACGGGAACACCATATATTTT; CDR3 protein: CASGFGNDGNTIYF
D gene: TRBD1; CDR3 length: 14; clone size: NA; V gene: TRBV5-1; J gene: TRBJ1-4; CDR3 DNA: TGCGCCAGCGCAAGGGACAGCCCTAATGAAAAACTGTTTTTT; CDR3 protein: CASARDSPNEKLFF
D gene: NA; CDR3 length: 15; clone size: NA; V gene: TRBV7-6; J gene: TRBJ1-2; CDR3 DNA: TGTGCCAGCAGCTTCGTAACTGAATCTCGAAATGGCTACACCTTC; CDR3 protein: CASSFVTESRNGYTF
D gene: NA; CDR3 length: 18; clone size: NA; V gene: TRBV21-1; J gene: TRBJ2-5; CDR3 DNA: TGTGCCAGCAGCACCCTAGACATTCCGATGAATCCCCAAGAGACCCAGTACTTC; CDR3 protein: CASSTLDIPMNPQETQYF
D gene: NA; CDR3 length: 15; clone size: NA; V gene: TRBV5-1; J gene: TRBJ1-4; CDR3 DNA: TGCGCCAGCAGCTTGGGACCCGGAGGCGGTGAAAAACTGTTTTTT; CDR3 protein: CASSLGPGGGEKLFF
D gene: NA; CDR3 length: 14; clone size: NA; V gene: TRBV9; J gene: TRBJ2-3; CDR3 DNA: TGTGCCAGCAGCGCTGGGGGGTACACAGATACGCAGTATTTT; CDR3 protein: CASSAGGYTDTQYF
D gene: TRBD2; CDR3 length: 16; clone size: NA; V gene: TRBV5-1; J gene: TRBJ2-1; CDR3 DNA: TGCGCCAGCAGCCTTGGGACTAGCGGGATCTACAATGAGCAGTTCTTC; CDR3 protein: CASSLGTSGIYNEQFF
D gene: NA; CDR3 length: 13; clone size: NA; V gene: TRBV19; J gene: TRBJ2-5; CDR3 DNA: TGTGCCAGTAGTCCAAGCGGGCGGAGGACCCAGTACTTC; CDR3 protein: CASSPSGRRTQYF
D gene: NA; CDR3 length: 13; clone size: few; V gene: TRBV27; J gene: TRBJ2-7; CDR3 DNA: TGTGCCAGCAGTTCACAGGGCACCTACGAGCAGTACTTC; CDR3 protein: CASSSQGTYEQYF
D gene: NA; CDR3 length: 12; clone size: NA; V gene: TRBV5-1; J gene: TRBJ1-4; CDR3 DNA: TGCGCCAGCAGCTTGGAGGGACAAGAACTGTTTTTT; CDR3 protein: CASSLEGQELFF
D gene: NA; CDR3 length: 15; clone size: few; V gene: TRBV19; J gene: TRBJ2-7; CDR3 DNA: TGTGCCAGTAGTATGTCCCACGGGAGCTCCTACGAGCAGTACTTC; CDR3 protein: CASSMSHGSSYEQYF
D gene: NA; CDR3 length: 15; clone size: NA; V gene: TRBV7-8; J gene: TRBJ1-2; CDR3 DNA: TGTGCCAGCAGCCCTCTCCGGACGAGAAACTATGGCTACACCTTC; CDR3 protein: CASSPLRTRNYGYTF
D gene: NA; CDR3 length: 15; clone size: NA; V gene: TRBV21-1; J gene: TRBJ1-1; CDR3 DNA: TGTGCCAGCAGCCGCCCAGGGGGCTTGAACACTGAAGCTTTCTTT; CDR3 protein: CASSRPGGLNTEAFF
D gene: TRBD2; CDR3 length: 15; clone size: once; V gene: TRBV10-3; J gene: TRBJ2-3; CDR3 DNA: TGTGCCATCAACCAAGCGGGAGGGCACGGAGATACGCAGTATTTT; CDR3 protein: CAINQAGGHGDTQYF
D gene: TRBD2; CDR3 length: 15; clone size: NA; V gene: TRBV5-1; J gene: TRBJ2-1; CDR3 DNA: TGCGCCAGCAGCTTAGGCGCGGGAGGGCCCAATGAGCAGTTCTTC; CDR3 protein: CASSLGAGGPNEQFF
D gene: TRBD2; CDR3 length: 14; clone size: NA; V gene: TRBV6-5; J gene: TRBJ2-1; CDR3 DNA: TGTGCCAGCAGTACCCGGACTAGAGTCAATGAGCAGTTCTTC; CDR3 protein: CASSTRTRVNEQFF
D gene: TRBD1; CDR3 length: 15; clone size: NA; V gene: TRBV5-8; J gene: TRBJ2-1; CDR3 DNA: TGTGCCAGCAGCTTGGGGACAGGGGGCATCGATGAGCAGTTCTTC; CDR3 protein: CASSLGTGGIDEQFF
D gene: NA; CDR3 length: 16; clone size: NA; V gene: TRBV5-1; J gene: TRBJ2-5; CDR3 DNA: TGCGCCAGCAGCTTGGTGGCCGTTAGCTTCCAAGAGACCCAGTACTTC; CDR3 protein: CASSLVAVSFQETQYF
D gene: TRBD2; CDR3 length: 19; clone size: NA; V gene: TRBV7-2; J gene: TRBJ2-3; CDR3 DNA: TGTGCCAGCAGCTCGCCCCCAATTCTAGCGGGAGGTCCCAAAGATACGCAGTATTTT; CDR3 protein: CASSSPPILAGGPKDTQYF
D gene: NA; CDR3 length: 15; clone size: NA; V gene: TRBV4-1; J gene: TRBJ2-3; CDR3 DNA: TGCGCCAGCAGCCAAGAGACGGGGCAATTAGATACGCAGTATTTT; CDR3 protein: CASSQETGQLDTQYF
D gene: NA; CDR3 length: 13; clone size: NA; V gene: TRBV5-1; J gene: TRBJ1-2; CDR3 DNA: TGCGCCAGCAGTTTACCGGACAGACGGGGCTACACCTTC; CDR3 protein: CASSLPDRRGYTF
D gene: NA; CDR3 length: 15; clone size: NA; V gene: TRBV15; J gene: TRBJ1-5; CDR3 DNA: TGTGCCACCAGCAGAGATCGGGGGAGCAATCAGCCCCAGCATTTT; CDR3 protein: CATSRDRGSNQPQHF
D gene: NA; CDR3 length: 15; clone size: NA; V gene: TRBV15; J gene: TRBJ2-2; CDR3 DNA: TGTGCCACCAGCAGATTTTCGGTTGATGCCGGGGAGCTGTTTTTT; CDR3 protein: CATSRFSVDAGELFF
D gene: NA; CDR3 length: 14; clone size: NA; V gene: TRBV7-6; J gene: TRBJ1-4; CDR3 DNA: TGTGCCAGCAGCAAGACATTGAATAATGAAAAACTGTTTTTT; CDR3 protein: CASSKTLNNEKLFF
D gene: TRBD1; CDR3 length: 13; clone size: NA; V gene: TRBV7-2; J gene: TRBJ2-5; CDR3 DNA: TGTGCCAGCGGAAGACAGGGACAAGAGACCCAGTACTTC; CDR3 protein: CASGRQGQETQYF
D gene: TRBD1; CDR3 length: 14; clone size: NA; V gene: TRBV6-6; J gene: TRBJ2-3; CDR3 DNA: TGTGCCAGCACTCCGGACAGGGTGGCAGATACGCAGTATTTT; CDR3 protein: CASTPDRVADTQYF
D gene: TRBD1; CDR3 length: 12; clone size: NA; V gene: TRBV7-9; J gene: TRBJ2-1; CDR3 DNA: TGTGCCAGCAGCCGGGACAGGTATGAGCAGTTCTTC; CDR3 protein: CASSRDRYEQFF
D gene: TRBD1; CDR3 length: 14; clone size: NA; V gene: TRBV18; J gene: TRBJ1-2; CDR3 DNA: TGTGCCAGCTCAGAGTCGACAGGGGAAGGCGGCTACACCTTC; CDR3 protein: CASSESTGEGGYTF